This T cell receptor (beta chain) stems from a study of blood T cell repertoires in COVID-19. As for the study in general: Sources were T cells, B-cell-depleted T cells, or PBMCs; the material itself was cDNA or gDNA.

Germline-derived CDR1 and CDR2 are LGHDT and YNNKEL (reference sequence). V was pared by 5 bases and J by 3 bases, with 4 bases between. This CDR3 is 11 amino acids long. In the study's own analysis: Nucleated cell counts were estimated from reference gene primer amplification. Generated by immunoSEQ multiplex PCR, the TCRdb table keeps only in-frame clones and is missing some. V and J calls and clone size are given by that table; D and trimming were obtained from the DNA. This repertoire shows about 190,000 clones, approximately 91% found once; its top ten account for around 1.2%. The J gene is TRBJ1-2, the V gene TRBV3-1 (or the pseudogene TRBV3-2); D is unclear. The source is a man aged 30-40 years with acute or convalescent COVID-19. Material for sequencing was peripheral blood. The CDR3 DNA follows: TGTGCCAGCAGCTCCTACTATGGCTACACCTTC. This encodes CASSSYYGYTF.